One sample yielded the 10 T cell receptor beta chains listed below, sequenced in a study of shared T cell receptors in the human thymus. The repertoire was sequenced with immunoSEQ multiplex PCR; TCRdb's copy has only in-frame clones and lacks some. The sample records some 700,000 clones, approximately 87% being singletons. The same data also went into a second study, on human thymus T cells.

Material for sequencing was thymocytes. Receptor source: a boy under two years old with a congenital heart defect.

This chain connects TRBV18 to TRBJ1-2, with D maybe TRBD1 (5 bases). Between the trimmed V and J ends, which lost 0 bases and 5 bases, there was a span of 25 bases. Germline V CDR1 and CDR2: KGHSH, LQKENI. The CDR3 runs 19 residues. The CDR3 sequence: CASSPPGRGEMLGLYGYTF. CDR3 nucleotide sequence: TGTGCCAGCTCACCACCGGGGAGGGGAGAGATGCTCGGGTTATATGGCTACACCTTC.

The chain has TRBV7-2 and TRBJ2-1; 13 positions match TRBD2. V gave up 2 bases and J gave up 5 bases; unmatched junction bases: 6. Germline V lookup: CDR1 SGHTA, CDR2 FQGNSA. The length of the CDR3 is 17 residues. CDR3 sequence reads: CASSLYGGLAGHNEQFF. CDR3 sequence (DNA): TGTGCCAGCAGCTTATATGGGGGACTAGCGGGACACAATGAGCAGTTCTTC.

The V and J genes are TRBV28 and TRBJ2-1; 8 bases fit TRBD2. V gave up 6 bases and J gave up 12 bases; unmatched junction bases: 19. CDR1 is MDHEN and CDR2 is SYDVKM in the germline V gene. The CDR3 totals 16 residues. The CDR3 DNA is TGTGCCAGCAGCCTAGAGAGGACTAGCTCTAGCTTGCGGCAGTTCTTC. Translated: CASSLERTSSSLRQFF.

The genes are TRBV11-2 and TRBJ2-1; the D is unclear. V lost 5 bases to trimming and J lost 4 bases, with 3 bases between them. The CDR3 length is 11 residues. Germline loops: CDR1 SGHAT, CDR2 FQNNGV. The chain's CDR3 is CASSEYNEQFF. DNA for the CDR3: TGTGCCAGCAGCGAGTACAATGAGCAGTTCTTC.

This clone was seen a few times. This chain connects TRBV7-2 to TRBJ2-3; 9 nucleotides align to TRBD1. In germline, CDR1 is SGHTA, CDR2 FQGNSA. This CDR3 is built from 17 residues. Trimming at V came to 6 bases and at J to 1 base, leaving 11 bases not matched to a gene. CDR3 sequence reads: CASSWDRVWFGTDTQYF. CDR3 bases: TGTGCCAGCAGTTGGGACAGGGTTTGGTTTGGCACAGATACGCAGTATTTT.

CDR3 sequence: CASSQDNGGWGLASGRWNEQFF. In DNA, the CDR3 is TGTGCCAGCAGCCAAGATAACGGGGGGTGGGGTTTGGCTAGCGGGAGGTGGAATGAGCAGTTCTTC. This chain connects TRBV4-2 to TRBJ2-1; 11 bases line up with TRBD2. Germline CDR1 and CDR2: LGHNA and YNFKEQ. V lost 0 bases and J lost 7; bases outside the gene matches: 23. The CDR3 totals 22 residues.

The chain uses TRBV6-4 and TRBJ2-3; 9 bases are a match to TRBD2. The junction had 7 bases not matched to a gene; V was cut back by 0 bases and J by 6 bases. CDR3 size: 16 residues. Per the germline V gene, CDR1 is MRHNA and CDR2 is SNTAGT. The DNA of the CDR3 is TGTGCCAGCAGTGACTCTGGGCGGGAGGGGGTGGATACGCAGTATTTT. Protein: CASSDSGREGVDTQYF.

V and J are TRBV5-5 and TRBJ2-7; TRBD2 agrees at 7 bases. This CDR3 has 15 residues. V trimming: 1 base; J trimming: 2 bases; junction bases outside the gene matches: 6. Germline CDR1 and CDR2: SGHKS and YYEKEE (reference sequence). CDR3 nucleotide sequence: TGTGCCAGCAGCTTGCTGTCTAGCGGAACCTACGAGCAGTACTTC. Its translation is CASSLLSSGTYEQYF.

V gene TRBV4-1 combines with J gene TRBJ2-7; TRBD1 agrees at 9 bases. The CDR3 totals 18 residues. Germline assignment: CDR1 MGHRA and CDR2 YSYEKL. V shed 1 base and J 2 bases; nucleotides not matched to a gene: 12. CDR3 nucleotides: TGCGCCAGCAGCCAAGGTAGGGGCGAGGGGACAGGGCCCTACGAGCAGTACTTC. This gives the protein CASSQGRGEGTGPYEQYF.

This clone occurred a few times. The V gene is TRBV10-3, the J gene TRBJ2-2; the D gene is possibly TRBD1 (6 bases). CDR1 and CDR2 from the germline V gene are ENHRY and SYGVKD. CDR3 length: 17 residues. The ends were cut back, 0 bases at V and 1 base at J, with 12 bases in the middle. The DNA for the CDR3 is TGTGCCATCAGTGAGTCTAACAGGGCGGAGAACACCGGGGAGCTGTTTTTT. This gives the protein CAISESNRAENTGELFF.